This T cell receptor beta chain emerged from a study of T-cell memory formation after mild COVID-19. The V and J ends lost 1 base and 10 bases, in that order; junction bases with no gene match: 3. There are 13 residues in the CDR3. CDR1 is SGHTA, CDR2 FQGNSA, per germline. Using its own MiXCR run on the 5' RACE reads, TCRdb lists one record per CDR3 protein. The repertoire includes approximately 400,000 distinct CDR3 sequences, 18% of them detected once, and 20% to 25% sits in the top ten. Many counts were recorded for this clonotype. The source is a man between 18 and 35 years old who had mild COVID-19 (a few samples of this study predate the infection). Cell type and time point are not known. Sequenced: PBMCs or a T cell subset sorted from them (not recorded which). The chain combines TRBV7-2 with TRBJ1-4; 7 bases are shared with TRBD1. CDR3 sequence reads: CASSLERTGKLFF. Written as DNA, the CDR3 is TGTGCCAGCAGCTTAGAACGGACAGGAAAACTGTTTTTT.